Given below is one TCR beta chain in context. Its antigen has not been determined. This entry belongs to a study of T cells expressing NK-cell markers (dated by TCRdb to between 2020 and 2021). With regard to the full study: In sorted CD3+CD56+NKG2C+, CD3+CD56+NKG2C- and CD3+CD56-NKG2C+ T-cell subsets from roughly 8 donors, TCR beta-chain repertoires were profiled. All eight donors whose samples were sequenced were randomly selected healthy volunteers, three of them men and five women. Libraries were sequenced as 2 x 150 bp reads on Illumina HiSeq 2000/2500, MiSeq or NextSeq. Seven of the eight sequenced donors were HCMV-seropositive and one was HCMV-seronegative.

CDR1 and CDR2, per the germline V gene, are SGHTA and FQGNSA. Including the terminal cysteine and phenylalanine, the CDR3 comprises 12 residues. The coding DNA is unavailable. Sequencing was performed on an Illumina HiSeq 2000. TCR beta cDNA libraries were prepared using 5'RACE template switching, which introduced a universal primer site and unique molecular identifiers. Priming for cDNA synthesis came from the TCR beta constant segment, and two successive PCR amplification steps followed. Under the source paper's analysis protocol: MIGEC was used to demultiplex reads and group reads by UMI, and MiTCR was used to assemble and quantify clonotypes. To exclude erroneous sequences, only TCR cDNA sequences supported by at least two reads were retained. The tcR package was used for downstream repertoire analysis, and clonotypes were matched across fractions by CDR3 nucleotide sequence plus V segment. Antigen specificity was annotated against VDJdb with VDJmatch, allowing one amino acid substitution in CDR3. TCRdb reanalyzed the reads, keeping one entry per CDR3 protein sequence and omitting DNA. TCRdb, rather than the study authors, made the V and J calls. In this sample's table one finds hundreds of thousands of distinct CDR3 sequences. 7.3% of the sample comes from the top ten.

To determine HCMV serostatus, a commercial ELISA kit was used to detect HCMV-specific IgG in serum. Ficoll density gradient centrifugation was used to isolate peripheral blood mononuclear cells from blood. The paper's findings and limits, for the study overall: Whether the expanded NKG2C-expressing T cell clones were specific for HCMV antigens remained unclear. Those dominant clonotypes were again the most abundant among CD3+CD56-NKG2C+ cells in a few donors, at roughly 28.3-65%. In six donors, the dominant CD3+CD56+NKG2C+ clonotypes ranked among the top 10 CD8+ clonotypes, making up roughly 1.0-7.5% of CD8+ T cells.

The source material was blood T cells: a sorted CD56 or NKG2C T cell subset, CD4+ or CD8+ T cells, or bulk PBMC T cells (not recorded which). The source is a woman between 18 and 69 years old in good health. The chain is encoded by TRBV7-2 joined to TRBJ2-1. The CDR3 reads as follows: CASSLAGSEQFF.